These 31 T cell receptor beta chains originate from one sample sequenced in a study of blood T cell repertoires in COVID-19. Some clones are missing from TCRdb's copy, which holds only in-frame ones; the method was immunoSEQ multiplex PCR. In the table there are 150,000 to 200,000 clones, 80% to 90% of which are singletons. Sequenced input: peripheral blood. These receptor sequences come from a man between 18 and 29 years old who had recovered from COVID-19.

The chain recombines TRBV19 with TRBJ2-7; D ambiguous. CDR1 is LNHDA, CDR2 SQIVND, per germline (reference sequence). V was clipped by 4 bases and J by 0 bases, with 7 bases between them. The CDR3 is 13 residues long. The CDR3: CASSTSPSYEQYF. In nucleotides, the CDR3 is TGTGCCAGTAGTACTTCCCCCTCCTACGAGCAGTACTTC.

The chain combines TRBV19 with TRBJ2-7; D unclear. V was cut by 5 bases and J by 1 base, with 12 bases left in between. Germline loops: CDR1 LNHDA, CDR2 SQIVND (reference sequence). The CDR3 is 14 amino acids. CDR3 nucleotide sequence: TGTGCCAGTAGTTTTACCCTCAGGTCCTACGAGCAGTACTTC. Amino acids: CASSFTLRSYEQYF.

The genes are TRBV5-1 and TRBJ2-2, with D maybe TRBD1 (6 bases). Per the germline V gene, CDR1 is SGHRS and CDR2 is YFSETQ. Between the trimmed V and J ends, which lost 3 bases and 4 bases, there was a span of 13 bases. The CDR3 is 15 amino acids. Here the CDR3 reads CASSSTGLATGELFF. CDR3 in DNA: TGCGCCAGCAGCTCCACAGGGTTGGCCACCGGGGAGCTGTTTTTT.

The V call is TRBV9, the J call TRBJ1-2, with TRBD1 identical over 7 bases. Germline trimming cut 0 bases from V and 2 bases from J; bases unmatched to any gene: 1. Per germline, CDR1 SGDLS and CDR2 YYNGEE. The length of the CDR3 is 14 residues. CDR3 sequence (DNA): TGTGCCAGCAGCGTAGGGGGACAGAACTATGGCTACACCTTC. Protein product: CASSVGGQNYGYTF.

The rearrangement links TRBV5-1 to TRBJ1-3, with D uncertain. The CDR3 has 16 amino acids. Germline V gene sequence: CDR1 SGHRS, CDR2 YFSETQ. Deletions cut 4 bases from V and 0 bases from J, with 14 bases between. DNA of the CDR3: TGCGCCAGCAGCCCAACGCGCAAGAGCTCTGGAAACACCATATATTTT. It encodes CASSPTRKSSGNTIYF. Variable domain in full (rest from reference TRBV5-1 and TRBJ1-3): KAGVTQTPRYLIKTRGQQVTLSCSPISGHRSVSWYQQTPGQGLQFLFEYFSETQRNKGNFPGRFSGRQFSNSRSEMNVSTLELGDSALYLCASSPTRKSSGNTIYFGEGSWLTVV.

The gene calls are TRBV19 and TRBJ1-1, with D possibly TRBD1 on 5 matching bases. Germline values: CDR1 LNHDA, CDR2 SQIVND (reference sequence). This CDR3 comprises 14 residues. V lost 10 bases and J lost 5, with 20 bases in between. CDR3 amino acids: CATKLRGGGTEAFF. The CDR3 DNA is TGTGCCACCAAATTACGGGGGGGAGGAACTGAAGCTTTCTTT.

The rearrangement uses TRBV2 and TRBJ2-1; D call uncertain. From germline, CDR1 is SNHLY and CDR2 FYNNEI. The ends were cut back, 8 bases at V and 6 bases at J, with 14 bases in the middle. The CDR3 runs to 13 residues. The CDR3 sequence: CASGGFHTNEQFF. Written as DNA, the CDR3 is TGTGCCAGCGGCGGTTTTCACACCAATGAGCAGTTCTTC.

The CDR3 spells CAWSPLGGAGEQYF. For the CDR3, the DNA is TGTGCCTGGAGTCCTCTCGGCGGGGCAGGGGAGCAGTACTTC. V is TRBV30 and J is TRBJ2-7, with a possible D match to TRBD2 (6 bases). V lost 2 bases to trimming and J lost 7 bases, with 18 bases between them. The V gene's germline CDR1 is GTSNPN and CDR2 SVGIG (reference sequence). This CDR3 has 14 amino acids.

The gene calls are TRBV7-2 and TRBJ2-7, with D perhaps matching TRBD1 (6 bases). This CDR3 region has 13 residues. The V and J ends lost 1 base and 4 bases respectively, with 8 bases between them. Germline-derived CDR1 and CDR2 are SGHTA and FQGNSA. The CDR3 protein is CASSLGTEYEQYF. CDR3 nucleotide sequence: TGTGCCAGCAGCTTAGGGACAGAGTACGAGCAGTACTTC.

This chain connects TRBV6-5 to TRBJ1-1; D might be TRBD1 (6 bases). This CDR3 comprises 12 residues. Germline V gene data show CDR1 as MNHEY and CDR2 as SVGAGI. Trimming left V 10 bases short and J 0 bases short, with 9 bases between. The CDR3 sequence: CAIQGMNTEAFF. CDR3 DNA: TGTGCCATTCAGGGGATGAACACTGAAGCTTTCTTT.

This chain uses TRBV3-1 (or the pseudogene TRBV3-2) with TRBJ1-2, with 9 bases lining up with TRBD1. Losses at the gene ends were 7 bases for V and 4 bases for J; bases not matched to a gene: 7. CDR3 length: 14 residues. Germline V lookup: CDR1 LGHDT, CDR2 YNNKEL (reference sequence). The CDR3 spells CASIHRGRVYGYTF. The DNA for the CDR3 is TGTGCCAGCATCCACAGGGGGCGCGTCTATGGCTACACCTTC.

The CDR3 spells CASSPQGGGTYEQYF. Here the CDR3 DNA reads TGCGCCAGCAGCCCACAAGGCGGGGGTACCTACGAGCAGTACTTC. The chain recombines TRBV5-1 with TRBJ2-7; 7 bases match TRBD2. The CDR3 length is 15 residues. The ends lost 4 bases at V and 2 bases at J; junction bases unmatched: 9. CDR1 and CDR2 (germline): SGHRS, YFSETQ.

The chain combines TRBV11-2 with TRBJ2-3; D may be TRBD2 (7 bases). V lost 4 bases to trimming and J lost 2 bases, with 13 bases between them. The CDR3 loop spans 15 amino acids. CDR1 is SGHAT and CDR2 is FQNNGV in the germline V gene. The CDR3 here is CASSYRGGDTDTQYF. CDR3 nucleotide sequence: TGTGCCAGCAGCTATAGGGGGGGGGACACAGATACGCAGTATTTT. Looking up the rest from reference TRBV11-2 and TRBJ2-3 gives the full variable domain: EAGVAQSPRYKIIEKRQSVAFWCNPISGHATLYWYQQILGQGPKLLIQFQNNGVVDDSQLPKDRFSAERLKGVDSTLKIQPAKLEDSAVYLCASSYRGGDTDTQYFGPGTRLTVL.

The genes are TRBV27 and TRBJ1-4; a weak D match, TRBD1 (6 bases). CDR3 length: 14 residues. From germline, CDR1 is MNHEY and CDR2 SMNVEV (reference sequence). The V and J ends lost 5 bases and 5 bases respectively, with 12 bases between them. CDR3 in amino acids: CASSLRTANEKLFF. The CDR3 bases are TGTGCCAGCAGTCTCCGGACAGCGAATGAAAAACTGTTTTTT.

The chain joins TRBV10-3 to TRBJ2-7, with 7 bases aligning to TRBD1. CDR1 is ENHRY and CDR2 is SYGVKD in the germline V gene. The junction had 9 bases not matched to a gene; V was cut back by 2 bases and J by 5 bases. CDR3 size: 15 residues. CDR3 sequence reads: CAISENLGRGNEQYF. DNA for the CDR3: TGTGCCATCAGTGAGAACCTTGGCAGGGGGAACGAGCAGTACTTC.

The V and J genes are TRBV10-3 and TRBJ1-5; 7 bases are a match to TRBD1. The germline V gene has CDR1 ENHRY and CDR2 SYGVKD. The CDR3 runs to 15 residues. V trimming: 6 bases; J trimming: 1 base; junction bases outside the gene matches: 6. The CDR3 spells CAISKGGQSNQPQHF. The CDR3, as DNA: TGTGCCATCAGCAAAGGGGGACAGAGCAATCAGCCCCAGCATTTT.

This chain links TRBV28 with TRBJ2-5, with a possible D match to TRBD1 (6 bases). CDR1 and CDR2 (germline): MDHEN, SYDVKM. V was shortened by 2 bases and J by 5 bases, with 12 bases between the two germline ends. The CDR3 loop spans 14 amino acids. CDR3 sequence reads: CASSLNRVVETQYF. The CDR3 DNA reads TGTGCCAGCAGTTTAAACAGGGTGGTGGAGACCCAGTACTTC.

The rearrangement links TRBV13 to TRBJ2-7, with D perhaps matching TRBD1 (6 bases). The germline V and J ends were trimmed by 4 bases and 3 bases, with 13 bases remaining between them. This CDR3 spans 14 amino acids. CDR1 and CDR2 from the germline V gene are PRHDT and FYEKMQ (reference sequence). CDR3 sequence: CASSYAGQHYEQYF. The CDR3 bases are TGTGCCAGCAGCTATGCCGGACAGCACTACGAGCAGTACTTC.

The count of this clone is one. The chain is built from TRBV28 and TRBJ2-3; no reliable D call. CDR1 and CDR2 (germline): MDHEN, SYDVKM. The V end lost 7 bases, the J end lost 3 bases, and 11 bases lay between the germline ends. CDR3 length equals 13 residues. CDR3 sequence: CASTHELTDTQYF. CDR3 in DNA: TGTGCCAGCACCCACGAGTTAACAGATACGCAGTATTTT.

The V call is TRBV9, the J call TRBJ2-1; 12 bases map to TRBD2. Trimming removed 0 bases from V and 9 bases from J; junction bases left unmatched: 4. CDR3 size: 15 residues. The germline CDR1 and CDR2 sequences are SGDLS and YYNGEE. CDR3 nucleotides: TGTGCCAGCAGCGTAGGGGCTAGCGGGAGGGGTGAGCAGTTCTTC. Protein: CASSVGASGRGEQFF.

This chain uses TRBV20-1 with TRBJ1-5; 7 bases map to TRBD1. Germline-derived CDR1 and CDR2 are DFQATT and SNEGSKA (reference sequence). J was trimmed by 0 bases and V by 3 bases; bases with no gene match: 8. The CDR3 is made up of 16 amino acids. Here the CDR3 reads CSASRTGEFSNQPQHF. The DNA for the CDR3 is TGCAGTGCTAGTCGGACAGGCGAATTTAGCAATCAGCCCCAGCATTTT.

The rearrangement joins TRBV30 to TRBJ2-7; D ambiguous. V dropped 5 bases and J dropped 0 bases, with 8 bases sitting between them. The CDR3 extends over 12 amino acids. Looked up from germline, CDR1 is GTSNPN and CDR2 is SVGIG (reference sequence). The CDR3 DNA reads TGTGCCTGGGCGAAGCACTCCTACGAGCAGTACTTC. Its protein is CAWAKHSYEQYF.

This clone occurred once. The J gene is TRBJ2-6, the V gene TRBV7-6, with D possibly TRBD2 on 6 matching bases. CDR1 SGHVS and CDR2 FNYEAQ come from the germline V gene. This CDR3 region has 20 residues. V was clipped by 2 bases and J by 4 bases, with 24 bases between them. The CDR3 loop reads CASSLIFRRQGGPGANVLTF. CDR3 DNA sequence: TGTGCCAGCAGCTTAATATTTCGTCGGCAGGGAGGCCCCGGGGCCAACGTCCTGACTTTC.

The chain has TRBV7-9 and TRBJ2-1, with 7 bases fitting TRBD2. CDR3 length: 16 residues. The trim removed 5 bases at V and 7 bases at J, leaving 14 bases unmatched. The germline V gene encodes CDR1 SEHNR and CDR2 FQNEAQ (reference sequence). CDR3 residues: CASSRFGGDGTNEQFF. CDR3 nucleotides: TGTGCCAGCAGCCGCTTTGGGGGGGACGGTACAAATGAGCAGTTCTTC.

The V call is TRBV6-6, the J call TRBJ1-1; no firm D call. Germline V CDR1 and CDR2: MNHNY, SVGAGI (reference sequence). V lost 0 bases, J lost 1 base, and 12 bases lay in between. There are 16 residues in the CDR3. This CDR3 reads CASSYSPSTGNTEAFF. CDR3 nucleotides: TGTGCCAGCAGTTACTCCCCTTCGACGGGGAACACTGAAGCTTTCTTT.

In its sample, this clone was seen once. The V gene is TRBV4-1, the J gene TRBJ2-1; 11 nucleotides align to TRBD2. The V gene end was trimmed by 4 bases and the J gene end by 8 bases; junction bases not matched to a gene: 7. The CDR3 is 15 residues long. The germline CDR1 and CDR2 sequences are MGHRA and YSYEKL. As DNA, the CDR3 is TGCGCCAGCAGCCCTACTAGCGGGAGAAGGGATGAGCAGTTCTTC. Amino acids: CASSPTSGRRDEQFF.

This chain links TRBV14 with TRBJ2-5; 7 positions match TRBD2. Losses at the gene ends were 4 bases for V and 5 bases for J; bases not matched to a gene: 10. This CDR3 is 15 amino acids long. The V gene's germline CDR1 is SGHDN and CDR2 FVKESK. CDR3 amino acids: CASSLAGVPRETQYF. DNA of the CDR3: TGTGCCAGCAGCCTGGCGGGGGTTCCTCGGGAGACCCAGTACTTC. The full variable domain, rest sourced from reference TRBV14 and TRBJ2-5, is EAGVTQFPSHSVIEKGQTVTLRCDPISGHDNLYWYRRVMGKEIKFLLHFVKESKQDESGMPNNRFLAERTGGTYSTLKVQPAELEDSGVYFCASSLAGVPRETQYFGPGTRLLVL.

The CDR3 DNA reads as TGTGCCAGCAGCCCCGGAATAGACAGGGACGGCTACACCTTC. Its protein product is CASSPGIDRDGYTF. The chain carries TRBV7-9 and TRBJ1-2, with 7 nucleotides matching TRBD1. This CDR3 has 14 residues. Looked up from germline, CDR1 is SEHNR and CDR2 is FQNEAQ (reference sequence). After removal of 5 bases from V and 8 bases from J, the junction contained 11 bases not matched to a gene. Together with reference TRBV7-9 and TRBJ1-2, the CDR3 gives the full variable domain: DTGVSQNPRHKITKRGQNVTFRCDPISEHNRLYWYRQTLGQGPEFLTYFQNEAQLEKSRLLSDRFSAERPKGSFSTLEIQRTEQGDSAMYLCASSPGIDRDGYTFGSGTRLTVV.

In DNA form, the CDR3 reads TGCAGTGACCAGGGAACTAGCGGGGGCAATGAGCAGTTCTTC. This codes for CSDQGTSGGNEQFF. The V and J genes are TRBV29-1 and TRBJ2-1, with TRBD2 matching 11 bases. This CDR3 is 14 amino acids long. CDR1 SQVTM and CDR2 ANQGSEA come from the germline V gene.

The chain employs TRBV12-3 or TRBV12-4 and TRBJ1-2; D not resolved. V was shortened by 6 bases and J by 4 bases, with 9 bases between the two germline ends. This CDR3 has 12 residues. CDR3 nucleotide sequence: TGTGCCAGCAGGCTAAACTTCTATGGCTACACCTTC. Protein sequence: CASRLNFYGYTF.

The V call is TRBV4-2, the J call TRBJ2-1; 7 bases match TRBD2. Germline loops: CDR1 LGHNA, CDR2 YNFKEQ. The CDR3 runs to 17 residues. Trimming at V came to 0 bases and at J to 2 bases, leaving 7 bases not matched to a gene. CDR3 residues: CASSQEETGGTYNEQFF. The CDR3 nucleotides are TGTGCCAGCAGCCAAGAGGAAACGGGAGGAACCTACAATGAGCAGTTCTTC.